The text below deals with one T cell receptor (beta chain). Its antigen is currently not known. The input lacks base qualities; no much larger clone sits a single base away. This entry belongs to a study of CD8+ T cells in alopecia areata (dated by TCRdb to 2017 to 2018). Notes on the research overall: Treated patients were enrolled in an open-label pilot trial of oral tofacitinib at 5 to 10 mg twice daily for moderate-to-severe alopecia areata. Patients received tofacitinib for 6 to 18 months and were then followed off drug for 6 months to check for delayed response and recurrence. In treated patients, disease severity was measured using the SALT score, which gives the percentage of scalp surface area affected. In both human patients and the C3H/HeJ mouse model, the study applied high-throughput TCRbeta sequencing to look at T cell clonal expansion in alopecia areata. Scalp tissue and sorted CD4+ and CD8+ peripheral blood T cells from patchy and totalis/universalis alopecia areata patients and from healthy controls were covered by human TCRbeta sequencing. Tofacitinib-treated patients had biopsies at baseline and at 4 and 24 weeks of treatment, with a later scalp biopsy in several patients. Scalp clonality was compared across normal scalp (n=4), patchy alopecia areata scalp (n=8), and alopecia totalis/universalis scalp (n=8). RNA came from the PAXgene miRNA kit for fixed scalp, the miRNeasy kit for PBMCs, and the RNeasy kit for mouse skin. Amplification of TCRbeta CDR3 regions was done by immunoSEQ multiplex PCR using 35 Vbeta forward primers and 13 Jbeta reverse primers. Broader findings and caveats from the paper: Because the treated cohort was small and had just a single nonresponder, larger studies are needed to establish links between baseline CD8+ expansion and response. Tofacitinib significantly decreased scalp clonality and the number of expanded CD8+ clones among the top 100 scalp clones. Resident alphabeta T cells in normal human skin are also sequenced, complicating scalp TCR repertoire analysis, unlike mouse skin dominated by gammadelta T cells. Compared with mice, TCR sequences shared between patients were less clear, possibly partly because of HLA diversity across the patient population. During tofacitinib treatment, many expanded lesional clones stuck around in both scalp and blood, and this persistence may partly explain why relapse happens after treatment is stopped. Compared with normal scalp, lesional scalp, particularly in alopecia totalis/universalis, had higher clonality and more expanded CD8+ clones, which suggests antigenic drive.

This specimen's time point label, per the study, means: approximately 4 weeks on oral tofacitinib. Read against the paper, the sample's treatment or condition label means: oral pan-JAK inhibitor, 5-10 mg twice daily. From alopecia areata patients, peripheral blood was collected along with lesional scalp punch biopsies. PBMCs were isolated by density centrifugation and stained for CD3, CD4 and CD8, after which CD4+ and CD8+ T cells were sorted on a FACSAria. CDR1 MNHEY and CDR2 SMNVEV were looked up in the germline V gene (reference sequence). The CDR3 contains 13 residues, cysteine and phenylalanine counted. The entry retains the CDR3 DNA only, 39 bases that are in frame from base 1. The V end loses 7 bases and the J end loses 2 bases, and a stretch of 10 bases separates them. The protocol used for the library was the immunoSEQ multiplex PCR assay. RNA was extracted from all samples and reverse transcribed into cDNA, which served as template for TCR sequencing. SuperScript III was used to make first-strand cDNA, primed with a 2:1 mix of oligo-dT and random hexamers. A synthetic immune receptor repertoire was used to gauge amplification bias, and whatever bias remained was removed computationally. Processing in the source paper ran as follows. Raw reads were preprocessed for error removal, and CDR3 was defined according to IMGT conventions as running from the conserved cysteine to phenylalanine. Clonality was computed by normalizing Shannon entropy by log2 of the number of productive unique TCRs and subtracting the result from 1. Scalp TCRbeta sequences were cross-referenced with sorted blood CD4 and CD8 repertoires so that the CD4 or CD8 identity of scalp clones could be inferred. TCRdb's version of the immuneACCESS table is confined to in-frame rearrangements and falls short of the full clone set. An unresolved V gene accounts for under half of the shortfall where checked; the remainder is of unknown origin. That table is the source of V, J and clone size, and D and trimming were worked out from the DNA. The sample profile shows some 240,000 clones; under 60% of them were found once. Approximately 1.4% of the sample rests with the top ten.

This sample comprised CD4+ T cells sorted from blood, obtained at week 4, from a patient treated with tofacitinib. The chain is made from TRBV27 and TRBJ2-3, with the D segment identity uncertain. The sequence was collected from a human donor with alopecia areata. The CDR3 sequence is CASMDPDTDTQYF. The sequenced DNA is TGTGCCAGCATGGACCCCGACACAGATACGCAGTATTTT.